This passage covers 29 T cell receptor beta chains from one sample sequenced in a study of long-term antiretroviral therapy in people with HIV. The libraries were made with immunoSEQ v3.0 at survey level. Measured with immunoSEQ multiplex PCR; TCRdb has only the in-frame clones, and not every one. The data hold under 45,000 clones, with 85% to 95% observed a single time. This sample comprised unsorted PBMCs, obtained roughly 9.4 years after starting antiretroviral therapy. The receptors were gathered from a man aged 25 to 40 with HIV.

J is TRBJ1-2 and V is TRBV29-1; D ambiguous. The germline CDR1 and CDR2 sequences are SQVTM and ANQGSEA. The CDR3 is made up of 12 amino acids. V was pared by 0 bases and J by 8 bases, with 10 bases between. The CDR3 is CSVEEVGEGYTF. In DNA form, the CDR3 reads TGCAGCGTTGAAGAGGTTGGAGAAGGCTACACCTTC.

The chain employs TRBV4-1 and TRBJ2-3; D gene uncertain. The CDR3 has 14 residues. In germline, CDR1 is MGHRA, CDR2 YSYEKL. The V and J ends lost 1 base and 0 bases respectively, with 5 bases between them. DNA for the CDR3: TGCGCCAGCAGCCAAGGTTTCAGCACAGATACGCAGTATTTT. Translated: CASSQGFSTDTQYF.

This chain joins TRBV11-2 and TRBJ2-1, with 7 nucleotides matching TRBD2. CDR3 length: 14 residues. V trimming: 10 bases; J trimming: 3 bases; junction bases outside the gene matches: 9. Germline CDR1 reads SGHAT; CDR2 reads FQNNGV. CDR3 nucleotide sequence: TGTGCCACACGGGCGGGGGTGTTCTACAATGAGCAGTTCTTC. This codes for CATRAGVFYNEQFF.

The genes are TRBV7-6 and TRBJ1-4, with D maybe TRBD1 (5 bases). Trimming pared 8 bases from V and 8 bases from J, leaving 15 bases between. This CDR3 has 13 residues. Germline CDR1 is SGHVS and CDR2 is FNYEAQ. DNA for the CDR3: TGTGCCAGCGGTGGGGGGTTCGGAGAAAAACTGTTTTTT. Translated, it gives CASGGGFGEKLFF.

In its sample, this clone was seen once. The chain couples TRBV13 to TRBJ2-3; D may be TRBD2 (6 bases). CDR1 is PRHDT and CDR2 is FYEKMQ in the germline V gene (reference sequence). V lost 1 base and J lost 10, with 18 bases in between. The CDR3 sequence is 15 residues long. The CDR3 spells CASSLDGGPLRAQYF. The CDR3 bases are TGTGCCAGCAGCTTAGACGGGGGACCCCTGAGGGCGCAGTATTTT.

The rearrangement links TRBV6-6 to TRBJ1-3; 10 nucleotides agree with TRBD1. CDR1 is MNHNY and CDR2 is SVGAGI in the germline V gene (reference sequence). V shed 3 bases, J shed 12 bases, and the junction held 11 bases outside the gene matches. The CDR3 is 15 residues long. The CDR3 bases are TGTGCCAGCAGTTATGTTAGACAGGGGGCGCGTGGCATATATTTT. As protein: CASSYVRQGARGIYF.

The J gene is TRBJ2-2, the V gene TRBV7-9; either TRBD1 or TRBD2 may supply D (6 bases each). The CDR3 is 17 amino acids. V was pared by 11 bases and J by 1 base, with 23 bases between. Germline V CDR1 and CDR2: SEHNR, FQNEAQ (reference sequence). This CDR3 is CAGARKGGLENTGELFF. CDR3 DNA: TGTGCCGGGGCTAGAAAGGGGGGCCTAGAGAACACCGGGGAGCTGTTTTTT.

DNA for the CDR3: TGTGCCAGCAGCGTTTATGCCGGGGAGCTGTTTTTT. Encoded protein: CASSVYAGELFF. The chain has TRBV9 and TRBJ2-2; D gene uncertain. Trimming cost V 2 bases and J 6 bases, with 5 bases left between them. Germline V gene lookup returns CDR1 SGDLS and CDR2 YYNGEE. The length of the CDR3 is 12 residues.

J is TRBJ2-7 and V is TRBV5-1; D could derive from TRBD1 or TRBD2 (5 bases each). V was pared by 4 bases and J by 0 bases, with 14 bases between. Per the germline V gene, CDR1 is SGHRS and CDR2 is YFSETQ. CDR3 length: 15 residues. DNA for the CDR3: TGCGCCAGCAGCATAACCCCGGGACCCTCCTACGAGCAGTACTTC. Amino acid sequence: CASSITPGPSYEQYF.

CDR3 DNA sequence: TGCAGTGCTATTGGGGCCGGGGAGCTGTTTTTT. Protein: CSAIGAGELFF. The chain couples TRBV20-1 to TRBJ2-2; D is unresolved. Germline CDR1 DFQATT, CDR2 SNEGSKA (reference sequence). Trimming shortened V by 4 bases and J by 6 bases, and 6 bases separated the two germline ends. CDR3 length: 11 amino acids.

This chain joins TRBV10-3 and TRBJ2-7; 7 bases agree with TRBD1. The CDR3 totals 13 residues. Germline CDR1 is ENHRY and CDR2 is SYGVKD. Trimming cost V 3 bases and J 7 bases; bases outside gene matches: 6. The CDR3 DNA follows: TGTGCCATCAGTGATCAGGGGGTGATGGAGCAGTACGTC. Translation: CAISDQGVMEQYV.

V gene TRBV11-2 combines with J gene TRBJ1-3; D not certain. The V gene lost 3 bases and the J gene lost 3 bases, with 9 bases spanning the gap. Germline V lookup: CDR1 SGHAT, CDR2 FQNNGV. The CDR3 is 14 residues long. The CDR3 reads CASSFMEGGNTIYF. The CDR3 DNA reads as TGTGCCAGCAGCTTCATGGAGGGTGGAAACACCATATATTTT.

V usage is TRBV19 and J usage is TRBJ1-2; D is uncertain. Looked up from germline, CDR1 is LNHDA and CDR2 is SQIVND (reference sequence). The CDR3 consists of 14 residues. The V and J ends lost 4 bases and 8 bases respectively, with 17 bases between them. The CDR3 DNA reads as TGTGCCAGTAGTAACGATGTCCTCTCGGGCGGCTACACCTTC. Protein product: CASSNDVLSGGYTF.

V and J are TRBV28 and TRBJ2-7; 7 bases are a match to TRBD1. Germline lookup yields CDR1 MDHEN and CDR2 SYDVKM. The CDR3 totals 15 residues. The ends lost 5 bases at V and 2 bases at J; junction bases unmatched: 9. The CDR3 sequence is CASSPNRGRAYEQYF. The CDR3 coding sequence is TGTGCCAGCAGTCCTAACAGGGGAAGGGCCTACGAGCAGTACTTC. The variable domain in full, with the rest retrieved from reference TRBV28 and TRBJ2-7, is DVKVTQSSRYLVKRTGEKVFLECVQDMDHENMFWYRQDPGLGLRLIYFSYDVKMKEKGDIPEGYSVSREKKERFSLILESASTNQTSMYLCASSPNRGRAYEQYFGPGTRLTVT.

The V call is TRBV18, the J call TRBJ1-6, with TRBD1 as a possible D gene (6 bases). This CDR3 comprises 14 residues. Germline-derived CDR1 and CDR2 are KGHSH and LQKENI. V dropped 5 bases and J dropped 5 bases, with 10 bases sitting between them. The CDR3 here is CASSGGVNNSPLHF. CDR3 in DNA: TGTGCCAGCTCAGGGGGCGTTAATAATTCACCCCTCCACTTT.

The chain has TRBV18 and TRBJ2-5, with D unresolved. Germline V CDR1 and CDR2: KGHSH, LQKENI. This CDR3 comprises 15 residues. Trimming removed 0 bases at V and 2 bases at J, with 10 bases between. CDR3 sequence reads: CASSPPMGDQETQYF. The CDR3 DNA reads as TGTGCCAGCTCACCACCGATGGGCGATCAAGAGACCCAGTACTTC.

The chain has TRBV27 and TRBJ1-6; D gene ambiguous. The germline V and J ends were trimmed by 3 bases and 9 bases, with 18 bases remaining between them. Germline V lookup: CDR1 MNHEY, CDR2 SMNVEV (reference sequence). The CDR3 loop spans 16 amino acids. This CDR3 reads CASSLGRRKPISPLHF. CDR3 nucleotides: TGTGCCAGCAGTTTGGGCAGGAGAAAGCCAATTTCACCCCTCCACTTT.

The chain joins TRBV20-1 to TRBJ1-1; D is uncertain. Germline CDR1 DFQATT, CDR2 SNEGSKA (reference sequence). V dropped 3 bases and J dropped 11 bases, with 10 bases sitting between them. The CDR3 is 10 amino acids. CDR3 in DNA: TGCAGTGCTAGGACGTTGGAGGCTTTCTTT. This sequence encodes CSARTLEAFF.

The CDR3 region is CASSEGVGPASYGYTF. DNA of the CDR3: TGTGCCAGCAGTGAAGGTGTGGGACCGGCTTCTTATGGCTACACCTTC. The gene calls are TRBV6-1 and TRBJ1-2; D perhaps matches TRBD1 (5 bases). Trimming left V 1 base short and J 5 bases short, with 17 bases between. Germline V lookup: CDR1 MNHNS, CDR2 SASEGT. The CDR3 sequence is 16 residues long.

The chain has TRBV9 and TRBJ2-2, with unresolved D. The CDR3 sequence is 17 residues long. Germline CDR1 SGDLS, CDR2 YYNGEE. Trimming left V 0 bases short and J 1 base short, with 13 bases between. CDR3: CASSVEETLKNTGELFF. CDR3 DNA sequence: TGTGCCAGCAGCGTAGAAGAAACCCTAAAGAACACCGGGGAGCTGTTTTTT.

CDR3: CASSLPGRTSGNTIYF. The CDR3 nucleotides read TGTGCCAGCAGTCTCCCGGGACGGACCTCTGGAAACACCATATATTTT. The chain has TRBV14 and TRBJ1-3, with D possibly TRBD1 on 5 matching bases. In germline, CDR1 is SGHDN, CDR2 FVKESK. The V end was cut by 6 bases, the J end by 0 bases, with 15 bases between. This CDR3 region has 16 residues.

V usage is TRBV5-1 and J usage is TRBJ1-1; D call uncertain. Germline CDR1 and CDR2: SGHRS and YFSETQ. The ends were cut back, 0 bases at V and 6 bases at J, with 12 bases in the middle. The CDR3 is made up of 14 amino acids. CDR3 DNA sequence: TGCGCCAGCAGCTTGGATCTCGGGAGTGCTGAAGCTTTCTTT. It encodes CASSLDLGSAEAFF.

Only one count was recorded for this clone. The genes are TRBV28 and TRBJ1-3, with D tentatively TRBD1 (5 bases). The CDR3 contains 13 residues. V lost 5 bases, J lost 0 bases, and 5 bases lay in between. Germline assignment: CDR1 MDHEN and CDR2 SYDVKM. The DNA of the CDR3 is TGTGCCAGCAGTGACAGCTCTGGAAACACCATATATTTT. This codes for CASSDSSGNTIYF.

This chain links TRBV28 with TRBJ1-4; 11 nucleotides match TRBD1. Germline V gene data show CDR1 as MDHEN and CDR2 as SYDVKM. The CDR3 runs to 14 residues. V shed 6 bases, J shed 8 bases, and the junction held 5 bases outside the gene matches. CDR3 residues: CASSRTGGYEKLFF. The CDR3 nucleotides read TGTGCCAGCAGCCGGACAGGGGGCTACGAAAAACTGTTTTTT.

The gene calls are TRBV5-4 and TRBJ2-6; D uncertain. The ends were cut back, 2 bases at V and 0 bases at J, with 9 bases in the middle. The CDR3 extends over 16 amino acids. Germline assignment: CDR1 SGHNT and CDR2 YYREEE (reference sequence). The CDR3 spells CASSFSPSSGANVLTF. CDR3 bases: TGTGCCAGCAGCTTTTCCCCGAGCTCTGGGGCCAACGTCCTGACTTTC.

This chain joins TRBV6-5 and TRBJ2-7; D uncertain. Looked up from germline, CDR1 is MNHEY and CDR2 is SVGAGI. V gave up 6 bases and J gave up 2 bases, with 11 bases separating them. The CDR3 has 13 residues. The CDR3 bases are TGTGCCAGCAGGGAAGGGTTGCCCTACGAGCAGTACTTC. Translation: CASREGLPYEQYF.

This clone was counted between two and nine times. J is TRBJ1-6 and V is TRBV10-3; D ambiguous. The CDR3 spans 13 residues. Germline CDR1 reads ENHRY; CDR2 reads SYGVKD. V was pared by 1 base and J by 10 bases, with 8 bases between. CDR3: CAISEYEDSPLHF. In DNA, the CDR3 is TGTGCCATCAGTGAGTACGAGGACTCACCCCTCCACTTT.

This clone was detected once. The chain recombines TRBV4-1 with TRBJ2-7, with a tentative D call TRBD2 (6 bases). Germline assignment: CDR1 MGHRA and CDR2 YSYEKL. Trimming took off 0 bases at V and 0 bases at J, with 21 bases between the two ends. This CDR3 region has 19 residues. CDR3 nucleotide sequence: TGCGCCAGCAGCCAAGATCAGGCCCCCGGGACTCCGAGCTCCTACGAGCAGTACTTC. Protein: CASSQDQAPGTPSSYEQYF.

This chain links TRBV7-9 with TRBJ1-1; a weak D match, TRBD1 (5 bases). Germline assignment: CDR1 SEHNR and CDR2 FQNEAQ (reference sequence). Trimming pared 6 bases from V and 6 bases from J, leaving 11 bases between. This CDR3 contains 12 residues. The CDR3 nucleotides read TGTGCCAGCAGTTCGCAGGGTCCTGAAGCTTTCTTT. Its protein is CASSSQGPEAFF.